This T cell receptor (beta chain) comes out of a study of T cell responses to AZD1222 COVID-19 vaccine. A single count supports this clone. Its antigen is not identified. The assay was immunoSEQ multiplex PCR, and TCRdb's table has in-frame clones only and misses some. The table records approximately 65,000 clones, around nine tenths of them present only once. Regarding the study as a whole: The span of vaccine-associated CD4 TCRs extended across spike, with dominance at 160-218 and 743-854. Most donors were white British, females outnumbered males, and clonal diversity was possibly underestimated.

V dropped 0 bases and J dropped 3 bases, with 5 bases sitting between them. CDR3 length equals 14 residues. Germline V gene lookup returns CDR1 MRHNA and CDR2 SNTAGT. The chain employs TRBV6-4 and TRBJ2-2, with D perhaps TRBD1 (5 bases). Source: peripheral blood, taken on day 0 of AZD1222 vaccination. The clonotype was recovered from an adult in good health. CDR3 nucleotide sequence: TGTGCCAGCAGTGACTCACAGGACACCGGGGAGCTGTTTTTT. This encodes CASSDSQDTGELFF.